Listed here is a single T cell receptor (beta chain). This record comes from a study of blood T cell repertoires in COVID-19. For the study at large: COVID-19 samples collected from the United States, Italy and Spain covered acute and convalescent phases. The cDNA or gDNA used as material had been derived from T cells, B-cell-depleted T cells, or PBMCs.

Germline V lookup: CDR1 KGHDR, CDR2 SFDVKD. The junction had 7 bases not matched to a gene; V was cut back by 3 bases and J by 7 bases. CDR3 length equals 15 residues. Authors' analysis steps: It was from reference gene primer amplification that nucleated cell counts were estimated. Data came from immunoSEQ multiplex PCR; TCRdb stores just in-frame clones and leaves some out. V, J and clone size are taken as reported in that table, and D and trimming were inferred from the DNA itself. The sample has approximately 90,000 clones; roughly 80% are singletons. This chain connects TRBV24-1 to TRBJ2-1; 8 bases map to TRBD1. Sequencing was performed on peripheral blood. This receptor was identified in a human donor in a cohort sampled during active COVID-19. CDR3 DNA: TGTGCCACCAGTGATCCAGGGGGCAGGAGGAATGAGCAGTTCTTC. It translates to CATSDPGGRRNEQFF.